This T cell receptor (beta chain) was sequenced in a study of identical twins. For this clonotype: Antigen unknown.

This CDR3 region has 12 residues. V lost 0 bases and J lost 5, with 5 bases in between. Germline V gives CDR1 DFQATT, CDR2 SNEGSKA (reference sequence). Each CDR3 protein is one row after TCRdb ran MiXCR on the 5' RACE reads. The data contain 250,000 to 300,000 distinct CDR3 sequences, 7.5% to 9.5% of them singletons. General study results and limits: Memory repertoires lacked the insertion deficit that abundant cord blood beta clonotypes showed. In drawing conclusions, the study used cross-sectional statistical analysis and did not follow the same donors.

The data were also submitted as part of a second study, on yellow fever vaccine responses in identical twins.

The sequencing input was CD8+ T cells sorted from blood. V is TRBV20-1 and J is TRBJ2-1, with D unresolved. This TCR came from a woman younger than 35 in good health. The CDR3 bases are TGCAGTGCTAGAGATGGAAACAATGAGCAGTTCTTC. Protein: CSARDGNNEQFF.